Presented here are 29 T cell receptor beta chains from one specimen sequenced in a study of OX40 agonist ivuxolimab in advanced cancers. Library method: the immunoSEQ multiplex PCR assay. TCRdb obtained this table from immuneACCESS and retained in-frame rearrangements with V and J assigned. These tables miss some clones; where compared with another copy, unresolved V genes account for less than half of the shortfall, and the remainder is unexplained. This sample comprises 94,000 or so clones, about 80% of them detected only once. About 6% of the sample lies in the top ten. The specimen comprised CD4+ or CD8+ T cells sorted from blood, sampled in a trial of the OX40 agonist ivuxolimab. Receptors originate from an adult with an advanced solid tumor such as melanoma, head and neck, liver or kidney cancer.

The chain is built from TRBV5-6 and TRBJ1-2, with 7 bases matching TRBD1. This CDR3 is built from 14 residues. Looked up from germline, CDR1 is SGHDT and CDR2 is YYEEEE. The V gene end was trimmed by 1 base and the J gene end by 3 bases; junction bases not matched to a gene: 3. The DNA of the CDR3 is TGTGCCAGCAGCTTGTCGGGACAGTACTATGGCTACACCTTC. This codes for CASSLSGQYYGYTF. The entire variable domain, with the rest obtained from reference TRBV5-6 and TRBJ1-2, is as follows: DAGVTQSPTHLIKTRGQQVTLRCSPKSGHDTVSWYQQALGQGPQFIFQYYEEEERQRGNFPDRFSGHQFPNYSSELNVNALLLGDSALYLCASSLSGQYYGYTFGSGTRLTVV.

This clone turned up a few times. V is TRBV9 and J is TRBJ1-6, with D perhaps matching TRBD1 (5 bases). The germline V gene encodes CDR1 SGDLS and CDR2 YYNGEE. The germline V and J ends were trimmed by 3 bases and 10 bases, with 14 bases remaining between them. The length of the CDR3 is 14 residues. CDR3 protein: CASSGGEFWSPLHF. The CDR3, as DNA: TGTGCCAGCAGCGGGGGGGAGTTTTGGTCACCCCTCCACTTT. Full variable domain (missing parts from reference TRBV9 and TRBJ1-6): DSGVTQTPKHLITATGQRVTLRCSPRSGDLSVYWYQQSLDQGLQFLIQYYNGEERAKGNILERFSAQQFPDLHSELNLSSLELGDSALYFCASSGGEFWSPLHFGNGTRLTVT.

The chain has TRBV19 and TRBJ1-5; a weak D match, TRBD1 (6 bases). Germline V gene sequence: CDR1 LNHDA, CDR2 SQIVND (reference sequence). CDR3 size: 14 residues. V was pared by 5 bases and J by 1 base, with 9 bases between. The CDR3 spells CASSQGTSNQPQHF. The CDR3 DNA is TGTGCCAGTAGTCAGGGGACGAGCAATCAGCCCCAGCATTTT.

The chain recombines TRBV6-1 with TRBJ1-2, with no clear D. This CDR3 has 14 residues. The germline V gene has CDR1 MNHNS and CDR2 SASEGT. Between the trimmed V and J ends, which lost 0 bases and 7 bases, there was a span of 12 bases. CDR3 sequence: CASSEARVSGGYTF. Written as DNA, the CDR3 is TGTGCCAGCAGTGAAGCACGGGTTTCAGGTGGCTACACCTTC.

CDR3 DNA: TGTGCCAGCAGCTTTGAAAGCGGGAGGACCACCGTCGAGCAGTACTTC. It specifies CASSFESGRTTVEQYF. J is TRBJ2-7 and V is TRBV7-2; 9 bases agree with TRBD2. In germline, CDR1 is SGHTA, CDR2 FQGNSA. This CDR3 has 16 residues. The V gene end was trimmed by 3 bases and the J gene end by 6 bases; junction bases not matched to a gene: 12.

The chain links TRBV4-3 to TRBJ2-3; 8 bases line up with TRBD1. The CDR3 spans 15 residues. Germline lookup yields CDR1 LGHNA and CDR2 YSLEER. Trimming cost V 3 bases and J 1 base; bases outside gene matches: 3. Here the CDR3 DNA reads TGCGCCAGCAGCCAGGGGACAGGTCGCACAGATACGCAGTATTTT. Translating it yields CASSQGTGRTDTQYF.

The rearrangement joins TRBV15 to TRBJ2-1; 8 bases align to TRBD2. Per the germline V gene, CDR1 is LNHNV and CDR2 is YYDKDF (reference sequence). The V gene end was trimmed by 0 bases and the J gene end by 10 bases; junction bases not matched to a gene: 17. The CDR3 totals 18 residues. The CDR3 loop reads CATSRDQMRSGRRREQFF. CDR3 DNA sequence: TGTGCCACCAGCAGAGATCAAATGCGCAGCGGGAGAAGACGGGAGCAGTTCTTC. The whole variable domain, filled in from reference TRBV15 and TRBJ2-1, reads DAMVIQNPRYQVTQFGKPVTLSCSQTLNHNVMYWYQQKSSQAPKLLFHYYDKDFNNEADTPDNFQSRRPNTSFCFLDIRSPGLGDTAMYLCATSRDQMRSGRRREQFFGPGTRLTVL.

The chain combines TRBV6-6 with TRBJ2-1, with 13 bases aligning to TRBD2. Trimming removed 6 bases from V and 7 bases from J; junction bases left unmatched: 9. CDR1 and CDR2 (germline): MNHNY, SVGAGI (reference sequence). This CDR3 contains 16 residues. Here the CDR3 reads CASSWTSGGQRNEQFF. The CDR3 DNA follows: TGTGCCAGCAGCTGGACTAGCGGGGGCCAGCGGAATGAGCAGTTCTTC.

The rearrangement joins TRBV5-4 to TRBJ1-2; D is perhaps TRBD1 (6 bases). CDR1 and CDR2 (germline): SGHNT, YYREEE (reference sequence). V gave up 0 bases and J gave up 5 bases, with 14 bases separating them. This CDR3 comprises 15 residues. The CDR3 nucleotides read TGTGCCAGCAGCTTGGATTTTGCAGGGGAATATGGCTACACCTTC. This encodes CASSLDFAGEYGYTF.

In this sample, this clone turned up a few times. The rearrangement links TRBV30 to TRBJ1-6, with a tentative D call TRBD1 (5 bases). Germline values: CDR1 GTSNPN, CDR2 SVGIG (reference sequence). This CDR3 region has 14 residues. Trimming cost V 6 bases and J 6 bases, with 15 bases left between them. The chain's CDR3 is CACLGEMGNSPLHF. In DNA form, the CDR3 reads TGTGCCTGCTTAGGGGAAATGGGTAATTCACCCCTCCACTTT.

CDR3 region: CATSRGRDRPYEQYF. DNA for the CDR3: TGTGCCACCAGCAGAGGGAGGGACAGACCCTACGAGCAGTACTTC. The V and J genes are TRBV15 and TRBJ2-7; perhaps TRBD1 as D (7 bases). CDR3 length: 15 amino acids. Between the trimmed V and J ends, which lost 1 base and 2 bases, there was a span of 12 bases. Germline CDR1 and CDR2: LNHNV and YYDKDF (reference sequence). Variable domain in full (rest from reference TRBV15 and TRBJ2-7): DAMVIQNPRYQVTQFGKPVTLSCSQTLNHNVMYWYQQKSSQAPKLLFHYYDKDFNNEADTPDNFQSRRPNTSFCFLDIRSPGLGDTAMYLCATSRGRDRPYEQYFGPGTRLTVT.

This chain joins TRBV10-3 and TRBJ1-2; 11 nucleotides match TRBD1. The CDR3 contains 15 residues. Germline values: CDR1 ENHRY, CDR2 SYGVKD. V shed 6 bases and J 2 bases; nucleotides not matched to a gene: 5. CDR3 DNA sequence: TGTGCCATCAGGGACAGGGGGCCCTCGAACTATGGCTACACCTTC. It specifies CAIRDRGPSNYGYTF.

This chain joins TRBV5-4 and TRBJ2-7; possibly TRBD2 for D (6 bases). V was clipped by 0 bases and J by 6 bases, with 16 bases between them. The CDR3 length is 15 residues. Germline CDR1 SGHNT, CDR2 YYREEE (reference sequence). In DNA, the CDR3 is TGTGCCAGCAGCTTGGGGGTGACTCCGGAGGGCGAGCAGTACTTC. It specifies CASSLGVTPEGEQYF.

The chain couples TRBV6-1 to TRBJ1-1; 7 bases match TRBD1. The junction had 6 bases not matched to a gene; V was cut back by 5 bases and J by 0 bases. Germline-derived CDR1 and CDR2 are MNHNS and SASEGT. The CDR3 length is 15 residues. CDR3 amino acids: CASSPYRGMNTEAFF. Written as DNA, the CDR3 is TGTGCCAGCAGTCCCTACAGGGGAATGAACACTGAAGCTTTCTTT.

The CDR3 coding sequence is TGTGCCAGCAGTGAAGCTCCTAGCACAGATACGCAGTATTTT. Amino acid sequence: CASSEAPSTDTQYF. The chain uses TRBV6-1 and TRBJ2-3; D not certain. Trimming removed 0 bases from V and 0 bases from J, with 4 bases in between. The CDR3 runs 14 residues. In germline, CDR1 is MNHNS, CDR2 SASEGT.

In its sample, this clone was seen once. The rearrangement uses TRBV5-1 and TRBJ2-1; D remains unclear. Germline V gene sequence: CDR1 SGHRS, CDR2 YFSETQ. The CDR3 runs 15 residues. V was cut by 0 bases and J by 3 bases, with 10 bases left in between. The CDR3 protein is CASSLGVAFYNEQFF. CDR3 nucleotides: TGCGCCAGCAGCTTGGGAGTAGCTTTCTACAATGAGCAGTTCTTC.

The CDR3 DNA follows: TGCGCCAGCAGCCAAGAGGGGACAGGGACAGATACGCAGTATTTT. Protein: CASSQEGTGTDTQYF. The V gene is TRBV4-3, the J gene TRBJ2-3, with 9 bases matching TRBD1. After removal of 0 bases from V and 3 bases from J, the junction contained 1 base not matched to a gene. This CDR3 has 15 residues. The germline V gene has CDR1 LGHNA and CDR2 YSLEER.

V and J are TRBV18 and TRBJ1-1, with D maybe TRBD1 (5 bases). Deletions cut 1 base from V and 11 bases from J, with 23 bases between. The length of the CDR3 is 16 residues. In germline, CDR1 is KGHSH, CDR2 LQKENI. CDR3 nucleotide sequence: TGTGCCAGCTCACCACGTGAAGGGACCTTAAGAGAGCCGGCTTTCTTT. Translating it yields CASSPREGTLREPAFF.

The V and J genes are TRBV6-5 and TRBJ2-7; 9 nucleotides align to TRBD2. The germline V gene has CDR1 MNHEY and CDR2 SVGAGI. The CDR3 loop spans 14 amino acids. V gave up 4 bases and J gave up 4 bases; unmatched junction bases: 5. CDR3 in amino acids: CASSSEREAYEQYF. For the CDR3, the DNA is TGTGCCAGCAGTTCCGAGCGGGAGGCTTACGAGCAGTACTTC.

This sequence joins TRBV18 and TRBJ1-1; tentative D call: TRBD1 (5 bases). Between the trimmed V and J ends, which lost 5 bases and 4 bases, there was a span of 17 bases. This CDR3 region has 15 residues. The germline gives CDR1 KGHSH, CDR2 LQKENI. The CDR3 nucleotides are TGTGCCAGCTCAGCCACGTTGGGGACTGGCACTGAAGCTTTCTTT. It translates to CASSATLGTGTEAFF.

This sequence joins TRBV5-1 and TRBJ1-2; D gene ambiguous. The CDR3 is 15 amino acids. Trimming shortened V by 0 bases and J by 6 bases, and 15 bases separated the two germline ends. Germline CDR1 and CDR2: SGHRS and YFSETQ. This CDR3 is CASSLGEAYGNGYTF. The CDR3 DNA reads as TGCGCCAGCAGCTTGGGAGAGGCATACGGGAATGGCTACACCTTC.

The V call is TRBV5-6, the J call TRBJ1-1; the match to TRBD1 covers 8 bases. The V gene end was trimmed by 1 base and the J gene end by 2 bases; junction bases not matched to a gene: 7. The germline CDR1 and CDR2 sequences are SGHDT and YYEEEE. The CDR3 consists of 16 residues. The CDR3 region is CASSLSRGRLNTEAFF. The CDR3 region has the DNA TGTGCCAGCAGCTTGAGCAGGGGGCGGTTAAACACTGAAGCTTTCTTT.

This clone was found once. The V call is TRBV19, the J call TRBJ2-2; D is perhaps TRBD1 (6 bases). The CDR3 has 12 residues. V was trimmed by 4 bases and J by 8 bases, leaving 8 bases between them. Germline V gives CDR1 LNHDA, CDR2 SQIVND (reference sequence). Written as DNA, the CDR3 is TGTGCCAGTAGTAATGGACAGGGGGAGCTGTTTTTT. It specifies CASSNGQGELFF.

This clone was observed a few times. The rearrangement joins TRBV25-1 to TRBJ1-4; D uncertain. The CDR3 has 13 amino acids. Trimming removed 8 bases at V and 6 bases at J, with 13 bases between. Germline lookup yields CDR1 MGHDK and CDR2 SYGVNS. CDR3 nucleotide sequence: TGTGCCAGCGGAACACGGAGGGATGAAAAACTGTTTTTT. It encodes CASGTRRDEKLFF.

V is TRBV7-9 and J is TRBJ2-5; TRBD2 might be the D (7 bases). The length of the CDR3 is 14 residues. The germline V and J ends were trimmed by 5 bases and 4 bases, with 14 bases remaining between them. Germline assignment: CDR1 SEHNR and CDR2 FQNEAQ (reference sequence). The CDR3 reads CASSQFGGRETQYF. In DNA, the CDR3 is TGTGCCAGCAGCCAGTTCGGGGGGCGAGAGACCCAGTACTTC.

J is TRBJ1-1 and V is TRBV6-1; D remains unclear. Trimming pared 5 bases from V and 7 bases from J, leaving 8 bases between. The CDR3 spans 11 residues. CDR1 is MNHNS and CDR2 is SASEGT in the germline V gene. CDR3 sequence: CASSRTVEAFF. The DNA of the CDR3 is TGTGCCAGCAGTAGGACGGTTGAAGCTTTCTTT.

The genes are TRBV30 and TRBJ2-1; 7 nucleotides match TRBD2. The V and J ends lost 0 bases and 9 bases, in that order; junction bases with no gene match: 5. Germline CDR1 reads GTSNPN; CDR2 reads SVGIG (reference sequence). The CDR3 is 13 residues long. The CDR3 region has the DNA TGTGCCTGGAGTGTAGCGGGGTGGGGTGAGCAGTTCTTC. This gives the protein CAWSVAGWGEQFF.

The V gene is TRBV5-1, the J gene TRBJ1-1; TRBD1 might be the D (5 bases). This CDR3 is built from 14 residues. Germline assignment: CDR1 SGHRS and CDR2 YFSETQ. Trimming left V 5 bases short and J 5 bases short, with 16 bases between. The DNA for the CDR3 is TGCGCCAGCAGTCTCAGTGGGGGTTTTACTGAAGCTTTCTTT. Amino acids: CASSLSGGFTEAFF.

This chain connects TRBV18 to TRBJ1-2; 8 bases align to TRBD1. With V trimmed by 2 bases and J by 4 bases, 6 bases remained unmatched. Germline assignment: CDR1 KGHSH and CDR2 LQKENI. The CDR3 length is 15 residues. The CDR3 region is CASSPFGQGGYGYTF. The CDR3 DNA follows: TGTGCCAGCTCACCATTCGGACAGGGTGGCTATGGCTACACCTTC.